This record looks at one TCR beta chain sequence and its context. Sequencing was performed with immunoSEQ multiplex PCR; in TCRdb, only in-frame clones are kept and a portion is missing. The data show hundreds of thousands of clones, under 90% seen once. This specimen belongs to a study of blood T cell repertoires in COVID-19. The CDR3 consists of 12 residues. Germline CDR1 SQVTM, CDR2 ANQGSEA. After removal of 6 bases from V and 2 bases from J, the junction contained 3 bases not matched to a gene. This TCR was recovered from a woman between 35 and 50 years old with active or convalescent COVID-19. Sequenced material: peripheral blood. The V and J genes are TRBV29-1 and TRBJ1-2; 7 positions agree with TRBD1. In nucleotides, the CDR3 is TGCAGCGTCGCGGGACAGAACTATGGCTACACCTTC. As protein: CSVAGQNYGYTF.